The 10 T cell receptor beta chains in this list originate from one sample, sequenced in a study of OX40 agonist ivuxolimab in advanced cancers. Method: immunoSEQ multiplex PCR; TCRdb's copy keeps in-frame clones and lacks some. Among approximately 62,000 clones listed, 90% to 95% were seen once. Sequenced material: CD4+ or CD8+ T cells sorted from blood, taken in a trial of the OX40 agonist ivuxolimab. The receptors here all came from an adult with an advanced solid tumor such as melanoma, head and neck, liver or kidney cancer.

V usage is TRBV5-6 and J usage is TRBJ2-2; 7 bases are shared with TRBD2. The V and J ends lost 4 bases and 2 bases, in that order; junction bases with no gene match: 2. Germline V gene sequence: CDR1 SGHDT, CDR2 YYEEEE. The CDR3 length is 14 residues. CDR3 amino acids: CASSPGLNTGELFF. CDR3 bases: TGTGCCAGCAGCCCGGGACTAAACACCGGGGAGCTGTTTTTT.

The chain recombines TRBV5-6 with TRBJ2-1, with 7 nucleotides matching TRBD1. Trimming cost V 2 bases and J 9 bases; bases outside gene matches: 11. The CDR3 length is 15 residues. The germline V gene encodes CDR1 SGHDT and CDR2 YYEEEE. This CDR3 is CASSFPTGTKGEQFF. The CDR3 region has the DNA TGTGCCAGCAGCTTTCCGACAGGGACCAAGGGTGAGCAGTTCTTC.

In this sample, this clone turned up once. The junction shows a germline mismatch at one end, possibly a read error. This chain uses TRBV7-2 with TRBJ2-7; the D is unclear. The CDR3 sequence is 15 residues long. Germline CDR1 SGHTA, CDR2 FQGNSA. CDR3 DNA sequence: TGTGCCAGCAGCTTAAGTGACTCCTACATTTACGAGCAGTATTTC. Amino acids: CASSLSDSYIYEQYF. Full variable domain (outside the CDR3, taken from reference TRBV7-2 and TRBJ2-7): GAGVSQSPSNKVTEKGKDVELRCDPISGHTALYWYRQSLGQGLEFLIYFQGNSAPDKSGLPSDRFSAERTGGSVSTLTIQRTQQEDSAVYLCASSLSDSYIYEQYFGPGTRLTVT.

This rearrangement joins TRBV6-5 to TRBJ2-7; D remains ambiguous. Trimming removed 5 bases at V and 5 bases at J, with 13 bases between. Germline loops: CDR1 MNHEY, CDR2 SVGAGI. This CDR3 is 13 amino acids long. The CDR3 DNA reads TGTGCCAGCAGTAAGATAGATCGAAACGAGCAGTACTTC. It encodes CASSKIDRNEQYF.

The J gene is TRBJ1-1, the V gene TRBV7-9, with 7 positions matching TRBD1. From germline, CDR1 is SEHNR and CDR2 FQNEAQ (reference sequence). This CDR3 is built from 15 residues. V lost 5 bases to trimming and J lost 5 bases; unmatched junction nucleotides: 11. DNA of the CDR3: TGTGCCAGCAGCCCAACGACAGGGCGGAAAACTGAAGCTTTCTTT. Its translation: CASSPTTGRKTEAFF.

Note on this clone: At one end, the junction sequence differs from germline, possibly due to a read error. This chain joins TRBV19 and TRBJ2-1; 11 bases map to TRBD2. The CDR3 spans 14 residues. Germline loops: CDR1 LNHDA, CDR2 SQIVND (reference sequence). In nucleotides, the CDR3 is TGTGCCAGTAGCATAGCGGGGGGGCTGGGAGAGCAGTTCTTC. It specifies CASSIAGGLGEQFF.

The chain joins TRBV19 to TRBJ1-1; the match to TRBD1 covers 9 bases. Germline V gene sequence: CDR1 LNHDA, CDR2 SQIVND (reference sequence). This CDR3 is 14 amino acids long. V lost 5 bases, J lost 1 base, and 2 bases stayed unmatched. Here the CDR3 reads CASSWGQGNTEAFF. The CDR3 bases are TGTGCCAGTAGTTGGGGACAGGGGAACACTGAAGCTTTCTTT.

The chain uses TRBV9 and TRBJ2-5; D ambiguous. In germline, CDR1 is SGDLS, CDR2 YYNGEE. V was trimmed by 3 bases and J by 0 bases, leaving 6 bases between them. The CDR3 sequence is 13 residues long. Here the CDR3 DNA reads TGTGCCAGCAGCGCCTGGGACCAAGAGACCCAGTACTTC. It encodes CASSAWDQETQYF. The full variable domain, with the rest looked up from reference TRBV9 and TRBJ2-5, is DSGVTQTPKHLITATGQRVTLRCSPRSGDLSVYWYQQSLDQGLQFLIQYYNGEERAKGNILERFSAQQFPDLHSELNLSSLELGDSALYFCASSAWDQETQYFGPGTRLLVL.

CDR3 region: CASSLGRLAGYNEQFF. The CDR3 DNA sequence: TGTGCCAGCAGCTTAGGTCGGCTAGCGGGGTACAATGAGCAGTTCTTC. This rearrangement joins TRBV7-9 to TRBJ2-1, with 9 bases aligning to TRBD2. This CDR3 comprises 16 residues. Germline CDR1 and CDR2: SEHNR and FQNEAQ (reference sequence). V lost 1 base, J lost 4 bases, and 5 bases stayed unmatched.

There are a few counts of this clone. This chain uses TRBV28 with TRBJ2-5; 12 nucleotides agree with TRBD2. Germline V CDR1 and CDR2: MDHEN, SYDVKM. The ends lost 7 bases at V and 0 bases at J; junction bases unmatched: 3. The CDR3 is 15 amino acids. The CDR3 loop is CASNGLAGHQETQYF. The CDR3 coding sequence is TGTGCCAGCAATGGACTAGCGGGACACCAAGAGACCCAGTACTTC.